This entry concerns a single T cell receptor (beta chain). The target antigen is unknown. This sample was included in a study of shared clonotypes between healthy human individuals. In the source study's methods: ImmunoSEQ only sent back junction sequences with no quality scores, so filtering was done differently. Profiled with immunoSEQ multiplex PCR; TCRdb holds only in-frame clones, not every one. That table furnishes V, J and clone size, whereas the DNA furnished D and trimming. Of a few million clones listed, 85% to 95% are singletons. Findings and limits, study-wide: Among the subsets, naive ones generally showed larger estimated richness than memory ones. Incomplete sequencing of sorted subsets was indicated by rarefaction despite large depth. Relative to clonotypes present in all four donors, those not shared had lower generation probabilities.

CDR1 is LNHNV, CDR2 YYDKDF, per germline (reference sequence). The germline V and J ends were trimmed by 1 base and 1 base, with 7 bases remaining between them. This CDR3 comprises 14 residues. This TCR was sampled from a man aged 18 to 35 in good health. Some clones in this sample may be carry-over from other donors' samples. Sample: naive CD4+ T cells from PBMCs. Sample subset: CD45RA+ positively selected. This chain connects TRBV15 to TRBJ2-5; the D is unclear. The CDR3 protein is CATSRGMAQETQYF. The CDR3 nucleotides read TGTGCCACCAGCAGAGGGATGGCCCAAGAGACCCAGTACTTC.